This T cell receptor (beta chain) came from a study of T cells of healthy individuals. V was trimmed by 0 bases and J by 10 bases, leaving 5 bases between them. The CDR3 has 12 amino acids. Germline loops: CDR1 SGDLS, CDR2 YYNGEE. One entry per CDR3 protein results from TCRdb running MiXCR on the 5' RACE reads. The profile covers around 100,000 distinct CDR3 sequences, with 15% to 20% appearing a single time and around 6.5% taken by the ten largest. The chain is built from TRBV9 and TRBJ1-6, with unresolved D. This TCR derives from a human donor in good health. CDR3 coding DNA: TGTGCCAGCAGCGTAGAAGCCTCACCCCTCCACTTT. Its translation: CASSVEASPLHF.